These 3 T cell receptor beta chains originate from one sample sequenced in a study of beta chain features in type 1 diabetes (dated by TCRdb to the late 2010s). Library method: the immunoSEQ multiplex PCR assay. The entire amount of isolated RNA was reverse transcribed using the High Capacity cDNA Reverse Transcription Kit, so the sequenced TCRB transcripts were expressed ones. TCRdb re-hosts the immuneACCESS table, in-frame sequences only. Its copies lack some clones; in the studies checked, an unresolved V gene accounts for under half of them, and the cause for the rest is not known. Here the sample has about 190,000 clones; approximately 8.4% occur a single time. 0.5% to 0.55% of the sample belongs to the ten largest clones. Antigens of these TCRs are unknown. The full study reports these points: Type 1 diabetes patients showed a moderate but significant shortening of TCRB CDR3 length in all four CD4+ subsets.

The sequencing input was central memory CD4+ T cells from blood. The source of these receptors is a man younger than 35 with type 1 diabetes.

In this sample, this clone turned up many times. The V call is TRBV28, the J call TRBJ2-1; possibly TRBD2 for D (7 bases). Germline CDR1 MDHEN, CDR2 SYDVKM. V dropped 6 bases and J dropped 7 bases, with 22 bases sitting between them. The CDR3 loop spans 16 amino acids. DNA of the CDR3: TGTGCCAGCAGCTCGGGAACAGGGCGGGGGCCTAATGAGCAGTTCTTC. Its translation is CASSSGTGRGPNEQFF.

This clone was seen only a few times. The chain recombines TRBV2 with TRBJ1-5, with TRBD1 as a possible D gene (6 bases). Trimming stripped 4 bases from V and 2 bases from J, with 18 bases between. Germline loops: CDR1 SNHLY, CDR2 FYNNEI. The CDR3 extends over 17 amino acids. The CDR3 DNA sequence: TGTGCCAGCAGTGCCCGAGGGGGGGTCCTAGGCAATCAGCCCCAGCATTTT. Translated: CASSARGGVLGNQPQHF.

This sequence joins TRBV28 and TRBJ1-6; possible D gene TRBD1, 5 bases. The V gene's germline CDR1 is MDHEN and CDR2 SYDVKM. The CDR3 loop spans 14 amino acids. The V end was cut by 3 bases, the J end by 11 bases, with 14 bases between. CDR3 amino acids: CASSLGGVMTPLHF. CDR3 DNA sequence: TGTGCCAGCAGTTTGGGGGGGGTAATGACACCCCTCCACTTT.